The T cell receptor beta chain under discussion was sequenced for a study of blood T cell repertoires in COVID-19. Clones were read by immunoSEQ multiplex PCR, and TCRdb kept only the in-frame ones, dropping some. The sample holds about 110,000 clones, about 80% seen once. Germline V CDR1 and CDR2: ENHRY, SYGVKD. The V gene end was trimmed by 0 bases and the J gene end by 6 bases; junction bases not matched to a gene: 3. The CDR3 sequence is 16 residues long. Sequenced sample: peripheral blood. This sequence originates from a woman in her 70s with acute or convalescent COVID-19. The rearrangement uses TRBV10-3 and TRBJ2-3; TRBD2 matches 13 bases. The DNA for the CDR3 is TGTGCCATCAGTGAGTCCGGACTAGCGGGAGCGGATACGCAGTATTTT. Protein: CAISESGLAGADTQYF.